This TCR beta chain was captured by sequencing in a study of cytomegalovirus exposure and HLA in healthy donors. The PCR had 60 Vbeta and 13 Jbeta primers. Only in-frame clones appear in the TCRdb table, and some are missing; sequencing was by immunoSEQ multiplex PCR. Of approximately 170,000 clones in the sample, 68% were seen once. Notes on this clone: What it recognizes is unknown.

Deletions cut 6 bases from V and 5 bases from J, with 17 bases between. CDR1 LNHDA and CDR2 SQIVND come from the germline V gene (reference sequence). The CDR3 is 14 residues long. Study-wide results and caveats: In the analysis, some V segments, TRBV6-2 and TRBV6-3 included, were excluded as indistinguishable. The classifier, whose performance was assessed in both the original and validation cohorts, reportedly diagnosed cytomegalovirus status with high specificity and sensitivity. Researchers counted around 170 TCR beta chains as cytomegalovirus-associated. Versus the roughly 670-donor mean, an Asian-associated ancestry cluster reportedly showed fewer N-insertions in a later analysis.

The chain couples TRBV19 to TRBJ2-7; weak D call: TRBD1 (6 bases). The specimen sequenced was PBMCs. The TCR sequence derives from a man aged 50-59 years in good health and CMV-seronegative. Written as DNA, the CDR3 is TGTGCCAGTAGATCCACCGGGACAATCCACGAGCAGTACTTC. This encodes CASRSTGTIHEQYF.